This T cell receptor (beta chain) was profiled in a study of vaccination effects on CD4 cells after COVID-19 (dated by TCRdb to 2021 to 2024). Notes on the research overall: Each participant got two doses of an mRNA SARS-CoV-2 vaccine, either BNT162b2 or mRNA-1273. The study compared SARS-CoV-2 spike-specific CD4+ TCR repertoires before and after mRNA vaccination in COVID-19 convalescent patients and infection-naive vaccine recipients. A total of 10 COVID-19 convalescent patients and a few SARS-CoV-2-naive healthy vaccine recipients were included in the full study. Cultures from other donors in the study were sequenced using the Oncomine TCR Beta short-read assay on an Illumina iSeq 100. The research as a whole found: In healthy vaccine recipients, vaccine-induced clones were almost all SARS-CoV-2 mono-reactive, with only 1 of 255 cross-reactive with common cold coronaviruses. Both infection-induced and vaccine-induced clones contracted markedly at late post-vaccination timepoints, which is consistent with waning T cell responses. Limitations of the study were the small number of convalescent patients and the absence of early post-infection timepoints.

V is reduced by 1 base and J by 0 bases, leaving a spacing of 6 bases between them. According to the germline V gene (reference sequence), CDR1 reads LGHDT and CDR2 reads YNNKEL. Inclusive of the bounding cysteine and phenylalanine, the CDR3 is 15 residues long. Only the CDR3 DNA is retained, 45 bases long and in frame from the first base. The ViraFEST assay stimulated PBMC with viral peptide pools and then used TCR sequencing to identify antigen-specific CD4+ T cell clonotypes by expansion. After around 10 days of culture, CD4+ T cells were isolated with the EasySep CD4+ T cell isolation kit. None of the healthy vaccine recipients had a prior SARS-CoV-2 infection, which was confirmed by nucleocapsid antibody tests that came back negative both before and after vaccination. Each well held some 1.9 million PBMC cultured in IMDM containing roughly 5% human AB serum, around 9.3 IU/ml IL-2 and gentamicin, along with approximately 10 ug/ml peptides. On days 3 and 7, half of the culture medium was replaced with fresh IL-2-containing medium. Each peptide stimulation condition was cultured in triplicate wells unless otherwise noted. PBMC were separated from whole blood using Ficoll-Paque Plus gradient centrifugation and were then either cryopreserved at -140C or used fresh. The overlapping peptide pools covered the spike proteins of SARS-CoV-2 and of the common cold coronaviruses HCoV-NL63, HCoV-OC43 and HCoV-229E. The QIAamp micro DNA kit was used to extract genomic DNA from the cultured CD4+ T cells.

Library preparation employed the immunoSEQ multiplex PCR assay. DNA from the CD4+ T cells that had been cultured and isolated underwent TCR beta CDR3 sequencing. In the source study's methods: Non-productive TCR sequences were removed, reads were trimmed to the CDR3 region, and CDR3s of at least 7 amino acids were retained. The MANAFEST web app was used to identify antigen-specific clonotypes by comparing expansion in peptide wells with expansion in reference cultures. For clones to be considered positive, expansion at FDR<0.05 versus reference and all other wells, an odds ratio above 5, and a frequency above 0.1% in two replicate wells were required. A clonotype was called cross-reactive if it was significantly expanded both in SARS-CoV-2 spike wells and in at least one common cold coronavirus spike condition. CDR3 similarity was assessed by Levenshtein distance using the stringdist R package, and unrooted trees were constructed with ape in R 3.6.1. This is the immuneACCESS table as TCRdb keeps it, with only in-frame sequences that have V and J called. A part of the clones is gone; compared with another copy, unresolved V genes explain less than half, and the rest is unexplained. V and J calls and clone size are those listed in that table; D and trimming were worked out from the DNA. For this sample there are about 38,000 clones; roughly 70% appear just once. The ten largest clones represent about 23% of the sample.

Points on this clone: The antigen it binds to is not known. One base away there is no much larger clone; base qualities are not given.

In this chain, TRBV3-1 (or the pseudogene TRBV3-2) is recombined with TRBJ1-4; the D gene lacks a confident call. This TCR was sampled from a human donor who received a COVID-19 vaccine. This specimen was CD4+ T cells from PBMCs cultured with SARS-CoV-2 spike peptides, taken before COVID-19 vaccination. This specimen's cell subset or site label, interpreted: SARS-CoV-2 spike overlapping peptide pool stimulation. The DNA is as follows: TGTGCCAGCAGCCAAGGCGGTACAACTAATGAAAAACTGTTTTTT. It is translated as CASSQGGTTNEKLFF.